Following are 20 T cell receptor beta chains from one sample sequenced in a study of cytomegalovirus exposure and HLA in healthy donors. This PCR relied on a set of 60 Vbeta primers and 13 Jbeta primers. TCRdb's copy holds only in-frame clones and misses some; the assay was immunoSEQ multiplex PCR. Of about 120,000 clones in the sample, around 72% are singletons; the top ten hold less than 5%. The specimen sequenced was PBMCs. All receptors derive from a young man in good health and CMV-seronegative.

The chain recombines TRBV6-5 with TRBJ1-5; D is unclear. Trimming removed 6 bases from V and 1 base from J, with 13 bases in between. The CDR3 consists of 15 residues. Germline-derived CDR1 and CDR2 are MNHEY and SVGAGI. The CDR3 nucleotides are TGTGCCAGCAGCTCTATCAGCGGGAGCAATCAGCCCCAGCATTTT. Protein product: CASSSISGSNQPQHF.

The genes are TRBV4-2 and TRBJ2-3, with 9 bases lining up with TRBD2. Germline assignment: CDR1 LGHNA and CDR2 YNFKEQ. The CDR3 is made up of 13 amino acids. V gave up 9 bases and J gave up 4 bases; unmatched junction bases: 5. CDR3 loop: CARTRGGSDTQYF. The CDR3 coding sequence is TGTGCCAGAACGCGGGGGGGCTCAGATACGCAGTATTTT.

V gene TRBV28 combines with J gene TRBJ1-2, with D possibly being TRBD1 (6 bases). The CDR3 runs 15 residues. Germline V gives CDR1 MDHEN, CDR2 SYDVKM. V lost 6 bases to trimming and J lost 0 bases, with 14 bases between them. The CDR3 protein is CASSTTGYANYGYTF. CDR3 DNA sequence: TGTGCCAGCAGCACCACAGGGTATGCTAACTATGGCTACACCTTC.

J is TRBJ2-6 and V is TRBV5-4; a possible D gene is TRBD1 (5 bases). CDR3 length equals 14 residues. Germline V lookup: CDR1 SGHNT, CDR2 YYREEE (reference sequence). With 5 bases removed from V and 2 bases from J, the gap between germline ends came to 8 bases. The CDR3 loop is CASRQGAGANVLTF. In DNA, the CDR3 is TGTGCCAGCAGACAAGGGGCTGGGGCCAACGTCCTGACTTTC.

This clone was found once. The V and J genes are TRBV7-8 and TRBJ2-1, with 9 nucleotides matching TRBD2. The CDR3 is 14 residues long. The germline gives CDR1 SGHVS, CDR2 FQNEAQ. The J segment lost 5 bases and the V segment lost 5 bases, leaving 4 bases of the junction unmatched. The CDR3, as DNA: TGTGCCAGCAGCCTTCGCGGGGGGGACAATGAGCAGTTCTTC. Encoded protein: CASSLRGGDNEQFF.

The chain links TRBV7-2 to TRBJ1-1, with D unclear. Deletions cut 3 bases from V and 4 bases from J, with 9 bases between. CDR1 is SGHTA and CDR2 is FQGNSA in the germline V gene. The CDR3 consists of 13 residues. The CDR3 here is CASSFSTATEAFF. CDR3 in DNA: TGTGCCAGCAGCTTCAGTACAGCCACTGAAGCTTTCTTT.

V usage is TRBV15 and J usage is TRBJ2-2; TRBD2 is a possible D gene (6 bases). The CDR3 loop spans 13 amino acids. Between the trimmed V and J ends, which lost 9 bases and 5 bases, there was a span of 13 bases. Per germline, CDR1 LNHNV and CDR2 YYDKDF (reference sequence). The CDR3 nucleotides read TGTGCCACGCATACGGGAGTTACCGGGGAGCTGTTTTTT. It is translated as CATHTGVTGELFF.

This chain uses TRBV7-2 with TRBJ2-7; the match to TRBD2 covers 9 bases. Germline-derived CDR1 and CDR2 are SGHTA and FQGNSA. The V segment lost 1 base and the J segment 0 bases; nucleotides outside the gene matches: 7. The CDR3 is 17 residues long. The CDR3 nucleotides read TGTGCCAGCAGCTTAGGAGCGGGGGGCAGGGGCTCCTACGAGCAGTACTTC. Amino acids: CASSLGAGGRGSYEQYF.

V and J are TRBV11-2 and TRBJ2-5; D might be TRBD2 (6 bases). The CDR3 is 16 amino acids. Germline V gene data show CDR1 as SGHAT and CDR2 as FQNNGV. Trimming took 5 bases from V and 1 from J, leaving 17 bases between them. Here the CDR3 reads CASSPTGGAVQETQYF. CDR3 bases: TGTGCCAGCAGCCCTACCGGAGGGGCGGTCCAAGAGACCCAGTACTTC.

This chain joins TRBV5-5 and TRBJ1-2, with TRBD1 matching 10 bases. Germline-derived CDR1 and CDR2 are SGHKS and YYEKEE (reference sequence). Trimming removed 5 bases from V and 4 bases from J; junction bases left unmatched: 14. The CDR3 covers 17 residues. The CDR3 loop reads CASRRQWTGGNPYGYTF. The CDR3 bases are TGTGCCAGCAGGAGACAATGGACAGGGGGTAATCCCTATGGCTACACCTTC.

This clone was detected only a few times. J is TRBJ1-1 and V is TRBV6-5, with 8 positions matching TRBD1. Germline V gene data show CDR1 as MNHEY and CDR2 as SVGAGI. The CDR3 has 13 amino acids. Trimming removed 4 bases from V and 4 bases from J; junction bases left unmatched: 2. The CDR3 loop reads CASSFTGGTEAFF. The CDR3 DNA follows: TGTGCCAGCAGTTTCACAGGGGGCACTGAAGCTTTCTTT.

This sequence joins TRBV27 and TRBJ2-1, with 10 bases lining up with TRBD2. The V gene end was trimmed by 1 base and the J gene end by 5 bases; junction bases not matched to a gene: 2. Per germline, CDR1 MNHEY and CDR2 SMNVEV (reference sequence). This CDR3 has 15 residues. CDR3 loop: CASSLLAGGNNEQFF. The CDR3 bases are TGTGCCAGCAGTTTATTAGCGGGAGGTAACAATGAGCAGTTCTTC.

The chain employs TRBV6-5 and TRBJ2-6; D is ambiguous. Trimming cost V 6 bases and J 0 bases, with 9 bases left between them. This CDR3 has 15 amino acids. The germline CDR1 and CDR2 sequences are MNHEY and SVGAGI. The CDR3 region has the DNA TGTGCCAGCAGCATTACAAGCTCTGGGGCCAACGTCCTGACTTTC. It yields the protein CASSITSSGANVLTF.

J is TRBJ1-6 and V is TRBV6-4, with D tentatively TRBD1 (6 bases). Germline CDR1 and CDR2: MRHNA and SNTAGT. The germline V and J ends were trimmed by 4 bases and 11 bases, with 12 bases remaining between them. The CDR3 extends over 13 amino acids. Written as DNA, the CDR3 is TGTGCCAGCAGTGGAACAGGGCGAGCACCCCTCCACTTT. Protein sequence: CASSGTGRAPLHF.

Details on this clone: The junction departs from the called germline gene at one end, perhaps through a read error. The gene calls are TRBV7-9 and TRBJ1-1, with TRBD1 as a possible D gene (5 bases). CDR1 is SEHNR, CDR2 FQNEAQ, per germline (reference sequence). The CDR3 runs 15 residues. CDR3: CASSLEGILDTEAFF. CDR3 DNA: TGTGCCAGCAGTTTAGAGGGGATCTTGGACACTGAAGCTTTCTTT.

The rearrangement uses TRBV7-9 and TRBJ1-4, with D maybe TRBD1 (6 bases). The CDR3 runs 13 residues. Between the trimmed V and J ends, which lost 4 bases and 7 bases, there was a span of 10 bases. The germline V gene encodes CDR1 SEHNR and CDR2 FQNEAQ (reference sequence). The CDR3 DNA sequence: TGTGCCAGCAGCTCCTCAGGGGCTGAAAAACTGTTTTTT. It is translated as CASSSSGAEKLFF. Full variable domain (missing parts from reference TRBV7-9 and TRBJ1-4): DTGVSQNPRHKITKRGQNVTFRCDPISEHNRLYWYRQTLGQGPEFLTYFQNEAQLEKSRLLSDRFSAERPKGSFSTLEIQRTEQGDSAMYLCASSSSGAEKLFFGSGTQLSVL.

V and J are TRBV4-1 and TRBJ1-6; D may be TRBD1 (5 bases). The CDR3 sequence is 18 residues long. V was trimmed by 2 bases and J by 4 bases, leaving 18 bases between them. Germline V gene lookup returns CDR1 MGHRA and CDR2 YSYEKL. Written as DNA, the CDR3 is TGCGCCAGCAGCCAAACGCTAACTGGGGCGAGGTATAATTCACCCCTCCACTTT. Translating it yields CASSQTLTGARYNSPLHF.

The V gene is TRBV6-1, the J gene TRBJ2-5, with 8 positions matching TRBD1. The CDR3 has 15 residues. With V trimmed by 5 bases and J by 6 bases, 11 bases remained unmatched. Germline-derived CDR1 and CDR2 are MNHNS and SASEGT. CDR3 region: CASSLRQGRRQTQYF. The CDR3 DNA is TGTGCCAGCAGTCTCCGACAGGGGAGAAGACAGACCCAGTACTTC.

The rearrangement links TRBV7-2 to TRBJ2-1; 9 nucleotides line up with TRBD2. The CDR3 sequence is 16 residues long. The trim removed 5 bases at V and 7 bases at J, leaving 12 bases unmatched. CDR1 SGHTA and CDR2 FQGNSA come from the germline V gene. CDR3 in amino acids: CASSPLGGGVGNEQFF. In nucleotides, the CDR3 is TGTGCCAGCAGCCCCCTAGGCGGGGGGGTTGGGAATGAGCAGTTCTTC.

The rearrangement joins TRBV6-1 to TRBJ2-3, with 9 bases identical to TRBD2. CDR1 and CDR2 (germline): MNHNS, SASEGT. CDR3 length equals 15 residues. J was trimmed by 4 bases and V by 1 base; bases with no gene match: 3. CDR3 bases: TGTGCCAGCAGTGAAGGGGCGGGGGGGCCAGATACGCAGTATTTT. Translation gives CASSEGAGGPDTQYF.